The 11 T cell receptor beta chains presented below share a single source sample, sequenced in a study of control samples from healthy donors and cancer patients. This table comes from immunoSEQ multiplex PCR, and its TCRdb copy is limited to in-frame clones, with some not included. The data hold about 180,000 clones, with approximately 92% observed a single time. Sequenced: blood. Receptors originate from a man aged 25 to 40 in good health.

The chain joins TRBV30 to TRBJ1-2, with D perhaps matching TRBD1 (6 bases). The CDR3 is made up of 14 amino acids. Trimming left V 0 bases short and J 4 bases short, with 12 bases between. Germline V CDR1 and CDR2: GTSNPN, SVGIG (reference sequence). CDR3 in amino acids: CAWSVTGRIYGYTF. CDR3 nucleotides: TGTGCCTGGAGTGTCACAGGGAGGATCTATGGCTACACCTTC.

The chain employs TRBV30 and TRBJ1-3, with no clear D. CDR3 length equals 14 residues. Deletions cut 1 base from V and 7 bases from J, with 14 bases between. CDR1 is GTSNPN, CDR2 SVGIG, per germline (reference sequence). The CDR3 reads CAWSGPKRGNTIYF. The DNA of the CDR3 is TGTGCCTGGAGTGGACCGAAAAGAGGGAACACCATATATTTT.

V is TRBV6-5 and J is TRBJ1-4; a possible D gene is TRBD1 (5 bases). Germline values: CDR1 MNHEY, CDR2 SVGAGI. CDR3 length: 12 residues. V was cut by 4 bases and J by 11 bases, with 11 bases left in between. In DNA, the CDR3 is TGTGCCAGCAGTTCGGGATCAGGGAAACTGTTTTTT. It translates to CASSSGSGKLFF.

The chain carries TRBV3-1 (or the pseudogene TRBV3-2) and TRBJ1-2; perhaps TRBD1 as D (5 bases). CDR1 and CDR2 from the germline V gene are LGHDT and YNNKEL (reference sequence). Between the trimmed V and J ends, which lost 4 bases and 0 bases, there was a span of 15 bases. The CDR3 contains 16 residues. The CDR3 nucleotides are TGTGCCAGCAGCCGAAGCCTCGGGGCGGCTAACTATGGCTACACCTTC. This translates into CASSRSLGAANYGYTF.

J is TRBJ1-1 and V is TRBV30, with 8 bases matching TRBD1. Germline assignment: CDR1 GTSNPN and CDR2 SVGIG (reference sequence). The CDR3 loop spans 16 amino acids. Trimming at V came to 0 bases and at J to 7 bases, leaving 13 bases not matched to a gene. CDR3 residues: CAWSVKLGQGSFEAFF. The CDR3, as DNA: TGTGCCTGGAGTGTAAAATTAGGACAGGGATCCTTTGAAGCTTTCTTT.

CDR3 nucleotides: TGTGCCAGCAGCTTACAGGGGGCCCGCTACGAGCAGTACTTC. As protein: CASSLQGARYEQYF. V gene TRBV7-9 combines with J gene TRBJ2-7, with 8 bases that match TRBD1. The CDR3 sequence is 14 residues long. The V segment lost 2 bases and the J segment 3 bases; nucleotides outside the gene matches: 3. Germline CDR1 SEHNR, CDR2 FQNEAQ (reference sequence).

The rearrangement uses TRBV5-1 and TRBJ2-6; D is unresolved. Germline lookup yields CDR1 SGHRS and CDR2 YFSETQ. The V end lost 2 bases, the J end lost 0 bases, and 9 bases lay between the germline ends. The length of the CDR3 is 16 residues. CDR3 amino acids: CASSLPGGSGANVLTF. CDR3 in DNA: TGCGCCAGCAGCTTACCGGGCGGCTCTGGGGCCAACGTCCTGACTTTC. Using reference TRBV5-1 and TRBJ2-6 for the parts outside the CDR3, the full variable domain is KAGVTQTPRYLIKTRGQQVTLSCSPISGHRSVSWYQQTPGQGLQFLFEYFSETQRNKGNFPGRFSGRQFSNSRSEMNVSTLELGDSALYLCASSLPGGSGANVLTFGAGSRLTVL.

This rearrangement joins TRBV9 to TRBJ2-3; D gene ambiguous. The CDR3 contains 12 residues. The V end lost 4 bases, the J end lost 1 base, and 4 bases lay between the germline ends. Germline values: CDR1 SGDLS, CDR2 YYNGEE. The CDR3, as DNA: TGTGCCAGCAGCCCTCGCACAGATACGCAGTATTTT. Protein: CASSPRTDTQYF.

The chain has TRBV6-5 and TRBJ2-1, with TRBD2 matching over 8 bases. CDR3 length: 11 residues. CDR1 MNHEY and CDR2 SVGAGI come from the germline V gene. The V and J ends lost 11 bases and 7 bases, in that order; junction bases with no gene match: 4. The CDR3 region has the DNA TGTGCCTCCGGGAGGGCGAATGAGCAGTTCTTC. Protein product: CASGRANEQFF.

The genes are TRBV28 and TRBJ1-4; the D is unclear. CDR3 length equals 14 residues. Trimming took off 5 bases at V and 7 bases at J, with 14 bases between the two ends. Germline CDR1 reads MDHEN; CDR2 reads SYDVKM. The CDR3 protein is CASSPRGSGEKLFF. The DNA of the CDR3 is TGTGCCAGCAGTCCCCGCGGGTCCGGTGAAAAACTGTTTTTT.

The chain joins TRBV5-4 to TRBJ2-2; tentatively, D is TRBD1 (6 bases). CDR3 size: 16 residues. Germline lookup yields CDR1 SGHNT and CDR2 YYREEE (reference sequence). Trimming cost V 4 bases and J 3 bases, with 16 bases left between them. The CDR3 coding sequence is TGTGCCAGCAGCGACCCTTCTTCAGGGGACACCGGGGAGCTGTTTTTT. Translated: CASSDPSSGDTGELFF.